This record covers a single T cell receptor beta chain. What it recognizes is unknown. It was cDNA, reverse transcribed from extracted RNA, that served as the sequencing template. Method: immunoSEQ multiplex PCR; TCRdb's copy keeps in-frame clones and lacks some. The sample holds 200,000 or so clones; nearly 60% are singletons and the top ten take 5.5%. The data were obtained in a study of CD8+ T cells in alopecia areata. Whole-study findings and limits: Patients shared TCRs less clearly than mice did, possibly owing to HLA. Lesional scalp, notably in alopecia totalis/universalis, had clonality above that of normal scalp.

Indicated treatment: oral pan-JAK inhibitor, 5-10 mg twice daily. Peripheral blood and lesional scalp punch biopsies were taken from alopecia areata patients. The authors sorted CD4+ and CD8+ T cells from PBMCs. This CDR3 is 14 amino acids long. Germline assignment: CDR1 SQVTM and CDR2 ANQGSEA. Trimming removed 0 bases from V and 1 base from J, with 8 bases in between. The TCR comes from a human donor with alopecia areata. The starting material was CD4+ T cells sorted from blood, obtained at week 24, from a patient treated with tofacitinib. The chain links TRBV29-1 to TRBJ2-3, with D tentatively TRBD1 (5 bases). CDR3 residues: CSVEDQTGTDTQYF. CDR3 DNA sequence: TGCAGCGTTGAAGATCAGACAGGCACAGATACGCAGTATTTT.